The 31 T cell receptor beta chains reported below all come from one sample, sequenced in a study of cytomegalovirus exposure and HLA in healthy donors (dated by TCRdb to 2016 to 2017). The library relied on the immunoSEQ multiplex PCR assay. For the multiplex PCR, a mixture combining 60 forward primers for TCR Vbeta segments and 13 reverse primers for TCR Jbeta segments was used. In its TCRdb copy, this immuneACCESS table keeps in-frame sequences only and misses some clones. Where compared with another copy, unresolved V genes explain less than half of these, and the others have no known cause. This sample is represented by roughly 120,000 clones; 80% of them were singletons. Of the sample, around 3.3% falls within the top ten clones. Sequences were obtained from PBMCs. The receptors derive from a male donor in good health and CMV-seronegative.

The chain employs TRBV5-1 and TRBJ2-2; a weak D match, TRBD1 (5 bases). Germline assignment: CDR1 SGHRS and CDR2 YFSETQ. The V end lost 0 bases, the J end lost 8 bases, and 11 bases lay between the germline ends. The CDR3 extends over 14 amino acids. Here the CDR3 reads CASSLDRTGGELFF. For the CDR3, the DNA is TGCGCCAGCAGCTTGGACAGGACCGGAGGGGAGCTGTTTTTT.

The chain carries TRBV13 and TRBJ1-1, with no clear D. Germline CDR1 is PRHDT and CDR2 is FYEKMQ (reference sequence). CDR3 length equals 15 residues. The V end was cut by 5 bases, the J end by 1 base, with 14 bases between. The CDR3 nucleotides read TGTGCCAGCAGCGAACCCCGACACGCGAACACTGAAGCTTTCTTT. Residues: CASSEPRHANTEAFF. The whole variable domain, remainder taken from reference TRBV13 and TRBJ1-1, is AAGVIQSPRHLIKEKRETATLKCYPIPRHDTVYWYQQGPGQDPQFLISFYEKMQSDKGSIPDRFSAQQFSDYHSELNMSSLELGDSALYFCASSEPRHANTEAFFGQGTRLTVV.

V and J are TRBV29-1 and TRBJ1-2; 10 bases align to TRBD1. V was pared by 7 bases and J by 4 bases, with 3 bases of the junction left unmatched. The CDR3 runs to 12 residues. Germline V gives CDR1 SQVTM, CDR2 ANQGSEA. The DNA for the CDR3 is TGCAGCGCTGGACAGGGGGTCTATGGCTACACCTTC. Encoded protein: CSAGQGVYGYTF.

This clone occurred once. The J gene is TRBJ2-1, the V gene TRBV12-5; D might be TRBD2 (7 bases). Trimming shortened V by 9 bases and J by 3 bases, and 12 bases separated the two germline ends. CDR1 is LGHNT and CDR2 is FRNRAP in the germline V gene. The length of the CDR3 is 13 residues. The CDR3 DNA reads TGTGCTAGCCAGGGGACTAACTACAATGAGCAGTTCTTC. It is translated as CASQGTNYNEQFF.

CDR3 sequence: CASSLITGTEAFF. DNA of the CDR3: TGTGCCAGTAGCCTCATCACAGGTACTGAAGCTTTCTTT. J is TRBJ1-1 and V is TRBV19; D might be TRBD1 (5 bases). Germline V gene sequence: CDR1 LNHDA, CDR2 SQIVND (reference sequence). V shed 6 bases and J shed 5 bases, with 13 bases lying between them. There are 13 residues in the CDR3.

The chain combines TRBV2 with TRBJ2-7; weak D call: TRBD2 (5 bases). This CDR3 contains 14 residues. CDR1 is SNHLY and CDR2 is FYNNEI in the germline V gene. Trimming cost V 2 bases and J 2 bases, with 10 bases left between them. The DNA of the CDR3 is TGTGCCAGCAGTGAAATCGGAGGCCCCTACGAGCAGTACTTC. Its translation: CASSEIGGPYEQYF. The full variable domain, its missing parts supplied by reference TRBV2 and TRBJ2-7, is EPEVTQTPSHQVTQMGQEVILRCVPISNHLYFYWYRQILGQKVEFLVSFYNNEISEKSEIFDDQFSVERPDGSNFTLKIRSTKLEDSAMYFCASSEIGGPYEQYFGPGTRLTVT.

This sequence joins TRBV21-1 and TRBJ1-4; the table assigns TRBD1, which was not confirmed against the DNA. TRBV21-1 is annotated as a pseudogene. CDR3 size: 15 residues. CDR3 loop: CASSPRTGSNEKLFF. In DNA form, the CDR3 reads TGTGCCAGCAGCCCCCGGACAGGGTCTAATGAAAAACTGTTTTTT.

The count of this clone is one. This chain connects TRBV29-1 to TRBJ1-1; TRBD1 matches at 10 bases. V gave up 5 bases and J gave up 6 bases; unmatched junction bases: 12. Germline lookup yields CDR1 SQVTM and CDR2 ANQGSEA. The CDR3 is made up of 15 amino acids. Written as DNA, the CDR3 is TGCAGCGTTAGGGGTCGGGGGGACAGGGGCCCTGAAGCTTTCTTT. This codes for CSVRGRGDRGPEAFF.

The V gene is TRBV7-6, the J gene TRBJ1-1; D is possibly TRBD1 (6 bases). V was cut by 2 bases and J by 1 base, with 14 bases left in between. The germline V gene encodes CDR1 SGHVS and CDR2 FNYEAQ. The CDR3 runs 16 residues. CDR3 DNA: TGTGCCAGCAGCTTAAGGCGGGGGGCCCCGAACACTGAAGCTTTCTTT. It encodes CASSLRRGAPNTEAFF.

V is TRBV18 and J is TRBJ2-5; a possible D gene is TRBD1 (6 bases). V was shortened by 6 bases and J by 1 base, with 12 bases between the two germline ends. Germline CDR1 and CDR2: KGHSH and LQKENI. The CDR3 length is 14 residues. DNA for the CDR3: TGTGCCAGCTCGCACCGGGACATCCAAGAGACCCAGTACTTC. Translation: CASSHRDIQETQYF.

The sample holds many counts of this clone. The chain has TRBV6-1 and TRBJ2-7; a weak D match, TRBD1 (7 bases). V was trimmed by 1 base and J by 3 bases, leaving 13 bases between them. The CDR3 is made up of 15 amino acids. Germline V lookup: CDR1 MNHNS, CDR2 SASEGT. The DNA for the CDR3 is TGTGCCAGCAGTGAAGAGGGGGCGGGGAACTACGAGCAGTACTTC. Its protein is CASSEEGAGNYEQYF.

The rearrangement links TRBV28 to TRBJ1-5; D not certain. Germline lookup yields CDR1 MDHEN and CDR2 SYDVKM. CDR3 length: 13 amino acids. V lost 3 bases, J lost 4 bases, and 7 bases lay in between. This CDR3 reads CASSLRVNQPQHF. CDR3 coding DNA: TGTGCCAGCAGTTTGCGGGTGAATCAGCCCCAGCATTTT.

In its sample, this clone was seen once. The chain recombines TRBV10-3 with TRBJ1-2; 9 bases line up with TRBD1. Germline assignment: CDR1 ENHRY and CDR2 SYGVKD. The CDR3 is made up of 15 amino acids. The J segment lost 4 bases and the V segment lost 6 bases, leaving 9 bases of the junction unmatched. Here the CDR3 DNA reads TGTGCCATCAGGGCGGCGGGACAGGGAGTCTATGGCTACACCTTC. Encoded protein: CAIRAAGQGVYGYTF.

The chain employs TRBV6-1 and TRBJ2-1, with 12 bases fitting TRBD2. V dropped 7 bases and J dropped 7; count of bases not matched to a gene: 8. Per germline, CDR1 MNHNS and CDR2 SASEGT. CDR3 length: 15 residues. The CDR3 sequence is CASNPTSGSGNEQFF. In DNA, the CDR3 is TGTGCCAGCAACCCGACTAGCGGGAGTGGAAATGAGCAGTTCTTC.

V gene TRBV7-3 combines with J gene TRBJ1-1; D uncertain. V was pared by 2 bases and J by 3 bases, with 7 bases between. The CDR3 loop spans 13 amino acids. Germline-derived CDR1 and CDR2 are SGHTA and FQGTGA. CDR3: CASSLVADTEAFF. The CDR3 coding sequence is TGTGCCAGCAGCTTAGTAGCGGACACTGAAGCTTTCTTT.

This clone was observed a handful of times. The genes are TRBV2 and TRBJ1-4, with 10 bases identical to TRBD1. Germline values: CDR1 SNHLY, CDR2 FYNNEI. The CDR3 is 14 residues long. With V trimmed by 5 bases and J by 8 bases, 5 bases remained unmatched. The CDR3 sequence is CASSPWTGGEKLFF. The CDR3 bases are TGTGCCAGCAGTCCATGGACAGGGGGGGAAAAACTGTTTTTT.

This chain links TRBV11-2 with TRBJ2-1; a weak D match, TRBD2 (6 bases). Trimming stripped 5 bases from V and 0 bases from J, with 14 bases between. Germline V CDR1 and CDR2: SGHAT, FQNNGV. This CDR3 has 16 amino acids. The CDR3 region is CASSPRRASSYNEQFF. DNA of the CDR3: TGTGCCAGCAGCCCCCGGAGGGCTAGCTCCTACAATGAGCAGTTCTTC. The whole variable domain, remainder taken from reference TRBV11-2 and TRBJ2-1, is EAGVAQSPRYKIIEKRQSVAFWCNPISGHATLYWYQQILGQGPKLLIQFQNNGVVDDSQLPKDRFSAERLKGVDSTLKIQPAKLEDSAVYLCASSPRRASSYNEQFFGPGTRLTVL.

The chain links TRBV27 to TRBJ2-7; D possibly corresponds to TRBD1 (6 bases). CDR1 MNHEY and CDR2 SMNVEV come from the germline V gene (reference sequence). Trimming cost V 4 bases and J 2 bases, with 15 bases left between them. CDR3 length: 15 amino acids. Here the CDR3 DNA reads TGTGCCAGCAGTTACAGGGCTGTGTGGACCTACGAGCAGTACTTC. Encoded protein: CASSYRAVWTYEQYF.

The genes are TRBV30 and TRBJ1-5, with D maybe TRBD1 (6 bases). The length of the CDR3 is 14 residues. V gave up 5 bases and J gave up 7 bases, with 18 bases separating them. Germline V gene data show CDR1 as GTSNPN and CDR2 as SVGIG (reference sequence). The CDR3 DNA sequence: TGTGCCTGGGACCCTTCGGGAGGGGGACAGCCCCAGCATTTT. Its translation is CAWDPSGGGQPQHF.

This clone was seen just once. The chain combines TRBV25-1 with TRBJ2-4, with a tentative D call TRBD2 (6 bases). V was pared by 3 bases and J by 1 base, with 7 bases between. Looked up from germline, CDR1 is MGHDK and CDR2 is SYGVNS. The CDR3 contains 14 residues. CDR3 sequence: CASSEEGAKNIQYF. Written as DNA, the CDR3 is TGTGCCAGCAGTGAGGAGGGGGCCAAAAACATTCAGTACTTC.

The genes are TRBV6-1 and TRBJ2-7; D perhaps matches TRBD1 (6 bases). Germline V CDR1 and CDR2: MNHNS, SASEGT. The CDR3 runs 14 residues. The V end was cut by 3 bases, the J end by 5 bases, with 14 bases between. The DNA of the CDR3 is TGTGCCAGCAGTGATAACCCAGGGGCTAACGAGCAGTACTTC. Amino acid sequence: CASSDNPGANEQYF.

This chain uses TRBV13 with TRBJ1-4; no definite D call. Germline-derived CDR1 and CDR2 are PRHDT and FYEKMQ (reference sequence). V shed 2 bases and J shed 5 bases, with 9 bases lying between them. The CDR3 length is 14 residues. The CDR3 sequence is CASSLKHLNEKLFF. CDR3 nucleotides: TGTGCCAGCAGCTTAAAACACCTGAATGAAAAACTGTTTTTT.

This rearrangement joins TRBV10-1 to TRBJ2-3, with 7 nucleotides matching TRBD2. This CDR3 has 15 amino acids. Looked up from germline, CDR1 is WNHNN and CDR2 is SYGVQD (reference sequence). V gave up 3 bases and J gave up 6 bases; unmatched junction bases: 9. CDR3 amino acids: CASSEGLDLRDTQYF. The CDR3 DNA sequence: TGCGCCAGCAGTGAAGGACTAGATCTGAGGGATACGCAGTATTTT.

The chain couples TRBV2 to TRBJ2-7, with no clear D. This CDR3 has 13 amino acids. V dropped 2 bases and J dropped 3 bases, with 8 bases sitting between them. Germline CDR1 reads SNHLY; CDR2 reads FYNNEI. CDR3 loop: CASSEQALYEQYF. The CDR3 nucleotides read TGTGCCAGCAGTGAACAGGCGCTCTACGAGCAGTACTTC.

The table lists this clone with a count of one. This chain connects TRBV7-6 to TRBJ1-5; no clear D. The CDR3 runs to 14 residues. Germline V gene data show CDR1 as SGHVS and CDR2 as FNYEAQ. V was clipped by 4 bases and J by 5 bases, with 12 bases between them. The CDR3 spells CASSSSRSHQPQHF. CDR3 coding DNA: TGTGCCAGCAGCTCCAGCAGGTCCCATCAGCCCCAGCATTTT.

The chain carries TRBV6-6 and TRBJ2-7; possible D gene TRBD1, 6 bases. Trimming removed 7 bases from V and 2 bases from J, with 12 bases in between. Germline V gene sequence: CDR1 MNHNY, CDR2 SVGAGI (reference sequence). This CDR3 comprises 13 residues. The CDR3 region is CASTFKGAYEQYF. Here the CDR3 DNA reads TGTGCCAGCACCTTTAAGGGGGCCTACGAGCAGTACTTC.

The chain joins TRBV11-1 to TRBJ2-1, with D hard to call. Trimming cost V 0 bases and J 0 bases, with 9 bases left between them. The germline V gene encodes CDR1 SGHAT and CDR2 FQDESV (reference sequence). The CDR3 contains 16 residues. CDR3 nucleotide sequence: TGTGCCAGCAGCTTAGCAGGCTGGAGCTCCTACAATGAGCAGTTCTTC. Residues: CASSLAGWSSYNEQFF.

With regard to this clone: Distinct nucleotide sequences in the sample also encode this CDR3. This rearrangement joins TRBV6-4 to TRBJ2-3, with D perhaps TRBD2 (7 bases). V lost 2 bases and J lost 3, with 12 bases in between. Germline CDR1 and CDR2: MRHNA and SNTAGT. The CDR3 is 15 residues long. The CDR3 bases are TGTGCCAGCAGTGACGGCGGGGGCGCGACAGATACGCAGTATTTT. It yields the protein CASSDGGGATDTQYF.

The chain combines TRBV7-6 with TRBJ2-6; D not certain. This CDR3 has 16 residues. Trimming removed 1 base at V and 0 bases at J, with 7 bases between. The germline gives CDR1 SGHVS, CDR2 FNYEAQ. The CDR3 loop reads CASSLGHNSGANVLTF. The CDR3 coding sequence is TGTGCCAGCAGCTTAGGACATAACTCTGGGGCCAACGTCCTGACTTTC.

The J gene is TRBJ1-5, the V gene TRBV5-5; unclear D gene. The CDR3 is 15 residues long. Germline CDR1 and CDR2: SGHKS and YYEKEE (reference sequence). V shed 2 bases and J shed 0 bases, with 9 bases lying between them. CDR3 amino acids: CASSFAGNSNQPQHF. The CDR3 bases are TGTGCCAGCAGCTTCGCAGGAAATAGCAATCAGCCCCAGCATTTT.

CDR3 sequence: CASSWTGRFTDTQYF. In nucleotides, the CDR3 is TGTGCCAGCAGCTGGACAGGCCGTTTCACAGATACGCAGTATTTT. V usage is TRBV11-2 and J usage is TRBJ2-3, with TRBD1 matching over 7 bases. The J segment lost 2 bases and the V segment lost 4 bases, leaving 6 bases of the junction unmatched. The CDR3 loop spans 15 amino acids. Germline V gene data show CDR1 as SGHAT and CDR2 as FQNNGV.